Sequencing of this TCR beta chain was carried out in a study of T cell repertoires in cytomegalovirus infection. This CDR3 region has 15 residues. V lost 7 bases and J lost 2; bases outside the gene matches: 7. Germline CDR1 and CDR2: LNHDA and SQIVND (reference sequence). This clonotype was seen a handful of times. TCRdb processed the reads anew with MiXCR; each CDR3 protein has one entry. The data hold over 85,000 distinct CDR3 sequences, with approximately 17% observed a single time. The sample comprised PBMCs. This chain connects TRBV19 to TRBJ1-2; 10 bases are shared with TRBD1. This TCR was recovered from a human donor in good health (CMV status not recorded). Some clones in this sample may be carry-over from other donors' samples. CDR3 nucleotide sequence: TGTGCCAGTAAGGATCAGGACAGGGGGAACTATGGCTACACCTTC. Encoded protein: CASKDQDRGNYGYTF.